This record concerns one T cell receptor (beta chain) sequence. These data come from a study of blood T cell repertoires in COVID-19. Across the study: The analysed material was cDNA or gDNA that came from T cells, B-cell-depleted T cells, or PBMCs.

Sequencing was performed with immunoSEQ multiplex PCR; in TCRdb, only in-frame clones are kept and a portion is missing. This repertoire shows under 350,000 clones, nearly 90% found once; its top ten account for approximately 1.8%. Sequencing was done on a sample of peripheral blood. This receptor was identified in a woman aged 25 to 39 with COVID-19, enrolled during active disease.

CDR3 DNA: TGTGCCTGGAGTGTACAGACTAATTCACCCCTCCACTTT. Translation gives CAWSVQTNSPLHF. The genes are TRBV30 and TRBJ1-6, with unresolved D. The germline gives CDR1 GTSNPN, CDR2 SVGIG (reference sequence). This CDR3 spans 13 amino acids. V gave up 0 bases and J gave up 6 bases, with 6 bases separating them. The full variable domain, its missing parts supplied by reference TRBV30 and TRBJ1-6, is SQTIHQWPATLVQPVGSPLSLECTVEGTSNPNLYWYRQAAGRGLQLLFYSVGIGQISSEVPQNLSASRPQDRQFILSSKKLLLSDSGFYLCAWSVQTNSPLHFGNGTRLTVT.